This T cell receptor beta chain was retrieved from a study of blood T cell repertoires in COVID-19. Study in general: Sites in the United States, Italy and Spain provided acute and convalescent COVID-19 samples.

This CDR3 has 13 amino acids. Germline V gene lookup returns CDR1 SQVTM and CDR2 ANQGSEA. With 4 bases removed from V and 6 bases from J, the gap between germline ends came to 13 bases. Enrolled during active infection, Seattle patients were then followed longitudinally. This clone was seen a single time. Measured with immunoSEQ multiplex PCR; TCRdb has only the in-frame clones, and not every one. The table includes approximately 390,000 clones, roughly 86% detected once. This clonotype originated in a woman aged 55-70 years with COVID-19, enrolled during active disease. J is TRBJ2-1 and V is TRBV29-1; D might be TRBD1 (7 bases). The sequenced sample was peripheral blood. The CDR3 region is CSVGTGEVNEQFF. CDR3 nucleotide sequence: TGCAGCGTTGGAACAGGGGAGGTCAATGAGCAGTTCTTC.